A single sample gave rise to the 13 T cell receptor beta chains below, sequenced in a study of cytomegalovirus exposure and HLA in healthy donors. The primer mix had 60 Vbeta and 13 Jbeta primers. The repertoire was sequenced with immunoSEQ multiplex PCR; TCRdb's copy has only in-frame clones and lacks some. The sample holds 150,000 to 200,000 clones, about four fifths seen once. Sequencing used PBMCs. The receptor set was obtained from a boy between 2 and 10 years old in good health and CMV-seronegative.

This rearrangement joins TRBV7-9 to TRBJ2-7; TRBD1 is a possible D gene (6 bases). From germline, CDR1 is SEHNR and CDR2 FQNEAQ (reference sequence). V dropped 4 bases and J dropped 7 bases, with 8 bases sitting between them. The CDR3 loop spans 11 amino acids. Here the CDR3 DNA reads TGTGCCAGCAGCTCCGACAGGGAGCAGTACTTC. Translated: CASSSDREQYF.

This rearrangement joins TRBV6-5 to TRBJ1-2; tentatively, D is TRBD1 (5 bases). Germline V gives CDR1 MNHEY, CDR2 SVGAGI. Trimming left V 7 bases short and J 4 bases short, with 7 bases between. The CDR3 is 11 residues long. The CDR3 protein is CASKGIYGYTF. For the CDR3, the DNA is TGTGCCAGCAAGGGGATCTATGGCTACACCTTC.

V usage is TRBV6-5 and J usage is TRBJ2-5, with no clear D. The CDR3 spans 12 residues. Trimming took off 5 bases at V and 5 bases at J, with 9 bases between the two ends. The germline CDR1 and CDR2 sequences are MNHEY and SVGAGI. In DNA form, the CDR3 reads TGTGCCAGCAGTCTCAACGGGGAGACCCAGTACTTC. This sequence encodes CASSLNGETQYF.

V gene TRBV27 combines with J gene TRBJ2-3, with TRBD2 matching over 7 bases. CDR3 length: 14 residues. Germline trimming cut 0 bases from V and 6 bases from J; bases unmatched to any gene: 3. CDR1 and CDR2 (germline): MNHEY, SMNVEV (reference sequence). CDR3 protein: CASSLSRGTDTQYF. The CDR3 DNA follows: TGTGCCAGCAGTTTATCGCGGGGGACGGATACGCAGTATTTT.

The chain joins TRBV29-1 to TRBJ1-5; no clear D gene. V was trimmed by 7 bases and J by 2 bases, leaving 9 bases between them. The CDR3 is 12 amino acids. Germline V gene sequence: CDR1 SQVTM, CDR2 ANQGSEA. Here the CDR3 DNA reads TGCAGCGCGACATGGGGCAATCAGCCCCAGCATTTT. This codes for CSATWGNQPQHF.

The chain joins TRBV10-2 to TRBJ1-2; D is unclear. Trimming took 0 bases from V and 6 from J, leaving 5 bases between them. Germline assignment: CDR1 WSHSY and CDR2 SAAADI. The length of the CDR3 is 12 residues. The CDR3 spells CASSESGDGYTF. CDR3 DNA: TGCGCCAGCAGTGAGTCAGGAGATGGCTACACCTTC.

The rearrangement joins TRBV10-3 to TRBJ1-2; D possibly corresponds to TRBD1 (5 bases). Trimming pared 6 bases from V and 4 bases from J, leaving 15 bases between. There are 14 residues in the CDR3. Germline V gene sequence: CDR1 ENHRY, CDR2 SYGVKD. CDR3 DNA sequence: TGTGCCATCAGCCTCGAGACAGAAATCTATGGCTACACCTTC. Protein product: CAISLETEIYGYTF.

The chain employs TRBV4-2 and TRBJ2-1, with TRBD2 matching 9 bases. After removal of 2 bases from V and 4 bases from J, the junction contained 9 bases not matched to a gene. This CDR3 is built from 17 residues. Germline assignment: CDR1 LGHNA and CDR2 YNFKEQ. CDR3 sequence: CASSQTNSGGPYNEQFF. The CDR3 bases are TGTGCCAGCAGCCAAACGAATAGCGGGGGACCATACAATGAGCAGTTCTTC.

This chain connects TRBV7-2 to TRBJ1-2; TRBD1 is a possible D gene (6 bases). Germline V gives CDR1 SGHTA, CDR2 FQGNSA. The CDR3 loop spans 15 amino acids. V was cut by 1 base and J by 4 bases, with 13 bases left in between. The CDR3 loop reads CASSLGGGAGYGYTF. The CDR3 DNA reads as TGTGCCAGCAGCTTAGGGGGGGGCGCGGGCTATGGCTACACCTTC. Filled out from reference TRBV7-2 and TRBJ1-2, the complete variable domain reads GAGVSQSPSNKVTEKGKDVELRCDPISGHTALYWYRQSLGQGLEFLIYFQGNSAPDKSGLPSDRFSAERTGGSVSTLTIQRTQQEDSAVYLCASSLGGGAGYGYTFGSGTRLTVV.

V usage is TRBV2 and J usage is TRBJ1-1, with 7 nucleotides matching TRBD1. Per germline, CDR1 SNHLY and CDR2 FYNNEI. The CDR3 contains 16 residues. Trimming at V came to 5 bases and at J to 0 bases, leaving 9 bases not matched to a gene. CDR3 in amino acids: CASSTQGVAVNTEAFF. CDR3 coding DNA: TGTGCCAGCAGTACCCAGGGGGTGGCGGTGAACACTGAAGCTTTCTTT.

This clone came up a few times. V usage is TRBV12-5 and J usage is TRBJ2-1; possibly TRBD1 for D (5 bases). The V and J ends lost 0 bases and 8 bases respectively, with 14 bases between them. The CDR3 length is 15 residues. Germline V gene lookup returns CDR1 LGHNT and CDR2 FRNRAP. This CDR3 is CASGLVLGQGYEQFF. CDR3 nucleotides: TGTGCTAGTGGTTTGGTATTGGGGCAGGGCTATGAGCAGTTCTTC.

The V call is TRBV9, the J call TRBJ2-1; 10 positions match TRBD2. J gave up 6 bases and V 1 base, and 22 bases lay outside the gene matches. Germline V lookup: CDR1 SGDLS, CDR2 YYNGEE. The CDR3 totals 21 residues. This chain's CDR3 is CASSVYPVLGPAGGPGNEQFF. In DNA form, the CDR3 reads TGTGCCAGCAGCGTATATCCCGTCTTGGGTCCAGCGGGGGGGCCGGGCAATGAGCAGTTCTTC.

The chain has TRBV27 and TRBJ2-1; 8 bases align to TRBD1. This CDR3 comprises 15 residues. Per germline, CDR1 MNHEY and CDR2 SMNVEV (reference sequence). V lost 5 bases to trimming and J lost 2 bases; unmatched junction nucleotides: 5. CDR3 protein: CASSPETGAYNEQFF. The CDR3 coding sequence is TGTGCCAGCAGTCCGGAGACAGGGGCCTACAATGAGCAGTTCTTC.